A selection of T cell receptor beta chains follows, all from one sample in a study of CD8+ T cells in alopecia areata. TCRdb's table, derived via immunoSEQ multiplex PCR, lists solely in-frame clones and lacks some. The repertoire holds about 120,000 clones, with about 50% as singletons. The specimen was CD4+ T cells sorted from blood, collected at week 4, from a patient treated with tofacitinib. The source is a human donor with alopecia areata. The CDR3 runs from the conserved cysteine through the conserved F or W. Each record gives: D gene, J gene, clone size, V gene, CDR3 protein, CDR3 DNA. A D gene is named only where the DNA matches it firmly. Not all rows give a size; the values are once, few, many and, for expanded clones, a class.

NA	TRBJ1-5	NA	TRBV27	CASSLSWSSNQPQHF	TGTGCCAGCAGTTTATCGTGGTCTAGCAATCAGCCCCAGCATTTT
NA	TRBJ2-1	NA	TRBV4-1	CASSQVIRGQANEQFF	TGCGCCAGCAGCCAGGTAATCCGGGGGCAGGCCAATGAGCAGTTCTTC
NA	TRBJ2-2	NA	TRBV30	CACCWQGVFSTGELFF	TGTGCCTGTTGCTGGCAGGGCGTTTTTAGCACCGGGGAGCTGTTTTTT
NA	TRBJ2-6	few	TRBV18	CASSPQGAGANVLTF	TGTGCCAGCTCACCACAGGGTGCTGGGGCCAACGTCCTGACTTTC
NA	TRBJ1-1	once	TRBV5-6	CASSIRLGRMNTEAFF	TGTGCCAGCAGCATCCGACTTGGGAGGATGAACACTGAAGCTTTCTTT
NA	TRBJ1-1	NA	TRBV7-9	CASSLGITGTEAFF	TGTGCCAGCAGCTTAGGCATTACGGGAACTGAAGCTTTCTTT
NA	TRBJ2-6	NA	TRBV4-1	CASSQVGRGAPLSSGANVLTF	TGCGCCAGCAGCCAAGTTGGCAGGGGGGCCCCTCTAAGCTCTGGGGCCAACGTCCTGACTTTC
NA	TRBJ2-3	few	TRBV28	CASNTPSTDTQYF	TGTGCCAGCAACACACCTAGCACAGATACGCAGTATTTT
TRBD1	TRBJ1-2	NA	TRBV30	CASLQGSHGYTF	TGTGCATCGTTACAGGGGAGCCATGGCTACACCTTC
TRBD1	TRBJ2-3	NA	TRBV29-1	CSVVIGTGGRSDTQYF	TGCAGCGTTGTTATTGGGACAGGGGGCCGCAGCGATACGCAGTATTTT
TRBD1	TRBJ1-1	NA	TRBV13	CASSNRGGNTEAFF	TGTGCCAGCAGCAACAGGGGTGGGAACACTGAAGCTTTCTTT
NA	TRBJ1-5	NA	TRBV29-1	CSVGWGAEQPQHF	TGCAGCGTTGGGTGGGGGGCCGAGCAGCCCCAGCATTTT
TRBD2	TRBJ2-7	NA	TRBV9	CASSPRMGGNEQYF	TGTGCCAGCAGCCCACGGATGGGAGGGAACGAGCAGTACTTC
NA	TRBJ2-7	NA	TRBV29-1	CSVEGGGEQYF	TGCAGCGTTGAAGGGGGAGGCGAGCAGTACTTC
TRBD1	TRBJ2-3	NA	TRBV5-6	CASSGKTGSSTDTQYF	TGTGCCAGCAGCGGAAAGACAGGGTCTAGCACAGATACGCAGTATTTT
TRBD2	TRBJ2-3	few	TRBV5-4	CASSKTSGRGTDTQYF	TGTGCCAGCAGCAAAACTAGCGGGAGGGGCACAGATACGCAGTATTTT
TRBD1	TRBJ2-1	NA	TRBV7-9	CASSLRTGAGNEQFF	TGTGCCAGCAGCTTACGGACAGGGGCAGGCAATGAGCAGTTCTTC
NA	TRBJ1-5	NA	TRBV27	CASSLVGYSNQPQHF	TGTGCCAGCAGTTTAGTGGGTTATAGCAATCAGCCCCAGCATTTT
NA	TRBJ2-4	NA	TRBV5-1	CASSLENSKNIQYF	TGCGCCAGCAGCTTGGAGAATTCCAAAAACATTCAGTACTTC
TRBD1	TRBJ1-5	NA	TRBV6-6	CASSYSRGPNQPQHF	TGTGCCAGCAGTTACTCGAGGGGGCCCAATCAGCCCCAGCATTTT
NA	TRBJ2-7	NA	TRBV19	CASSVAVRNEQYF	TGTGCCAGTAGTGTAGCGGTCCGCAACGAGCAGTACTTC
TRBD1	TRBJ1-2	NA	TRBV7-3	CASSLFPTGESGYTF	TGTGCCAGCAGCTTGTTCCCGACAGGGGAGAGTGGCTACACCTTC
NA	TRBJ2-3	few	TRBV6-5	CASSRTGGTQYF	TGTGCCAGCAGTCGGACAGGAGGGACGCAGTATTTT
NA	TRBJ2-7	NA	TRBV5-1	CASSRDPAYEQYF	TGCGCCAGCAGCAGGGACCCGGCCTACGAGCAGTACTTC
NA	TRBJ2-3	few	TRBV5-1	CASGGTLAGDTQYF	TGCGCCAGCGGCGGGACATTGGCGGGAGATACGCAGTATTTT
TRBD2	TRBJ2-7	NA	TRBV7-7	CASSLTLAGEQYF	TGTGCTAGCAGCTTAACCCTAGCGGGCGAGCAGTACTTC
NA	TRBJ2-6	NA	TRBV5-4	CASSLLFSGANVLTF	TGTGCCAGCAGCCTACTTTTCTCTGGGGCCAACGTCCTGACTTTC
NA	TRBJ2-7	few	TRBV2	CASSGEISPGTREYF	TGTGCCAGCAGTGGCGAGATTAGTCCCGGGACAAGGGAGTACTTC
TRBD1	TRBJ2-7	NA	TRBV4-1	CASSQGGGRGQYEQYF	TGCGCCAGCAGCCAAGGAGGCGGCAGGGGGCAATACGAGCAGTACTTC
NA	TRBJ1-1	NA	TRBV6-6	CASSYRVNTEAFF	TGTGCCAGCAGTTACCGGGTGAACACTGAAGCTTTCTTT
NA	TRBJ1-2	NA	TRBV19	CASTPKAEHYGYTF	TGTGCCAGTACCCCAAAGGCAGAACACTATGGCTACACCTTC
NA	TRBJ2-1	NA	TRBV30	CAWSVPGGYSYNEQFF	TGTGCCTGGAGTGTACCCGGCGGATACTCCTACAATGAGCAGTTCTTC
TRBD2	TRBJ2-1	few	TRBV29-1	CSVRSLAGPEQFF	TGCAGCGTTCGATCTCTAGCGGGCCCCGAGCAGTTCTTC
TRBD1	TRBJ2-6	NA	TRBV5-1	CASSPRQGDNVLTF	TGCGCCAGCAGCCCACGACAGGGAGACAACGTCCTGACTTTC
NA	TRBJ1-6	NA	TRBV4-2	CASSQDVMGPPLHF	TGTGCCAGCAGCCAAGATGTCATGGGCCCACCCCTCCACTTT
TRBD1	TRBJ1-2	NA	TRBV30	CAWSVGTANYGYTF	TGTGCCTGGAGCGTAGGGACAGCTAACTATGGCTACACCTTC
TRBD1	TRBJ2-7	NA	TRBV10-3	CATSIPHRDRSSYEQYF	TGTGCCACCAGTATACCCCACCGGGACAGGAGCTCCTACGAGCAGTACTTC
NA	TRBJ2-1	NA	TRBV5-1	CASSPDGNSEQFF	TGCGCCAGCAGTCCGGACGGGAACTCTGAGCAGTTCTTC
NA	TRBJ1-6	few	TRBV1	CTSSQDRDSYSPLHF	TGCACCAGCAGCCAAGATAGGGACAGTTATTCACCCCTCCACTTT
TRBD2	TRBJ2-3	NA	TRBV15	CATSRPAGGQTDTQYF	TGTGCCACCAGCAGGCCAGCGGGAGGACAAACAGATACGCAGTATTTT
NA	TRBJ1-4	few	TRBV7-8	CASSHRRPTNEKLFF	TGTGCCAGCAGCCATCGTCGTCCAACTAATGAAAAACTGTTTTTT
NA	TRBJ2-7	few	TRBV19	CASSRKQSTDVASYEQYF	TGTGCCAGTAGTCGAAAGCAATCAACAGACGTCGCCTCCTACGAGCAGTACTTC
NA	TRBJ1-2	few	TRBV2	CASSVARANYGYTF	TGTGCCAGCAGTGTGGCCAGGGCGAACTATGGCTACACCTTC
TRBD1	TRBJ2-1	many	TRBV7-3	CASSSGFGLSGGTGNNEQFF	TGTGCCAGCAGCTCAGGGTTTGGATTATCGGGTGGGACAGGGAACAATGAGCAGTTCTTC
TRBD1	TRBJ2-5	few	TRBV5-1	CASSLQTGVGETQYF	TGCGCCAGCAGCCTACAGACAGGGGTGGGGGAGACCCAGTACTTC
NA	TRBJ1-4	NA	TRBV23-1	CASSQSGAEKLFF	TGCGCCAGCAGTCAATCCGGAGCTGAAAAACTGTTTTTT
NA	TRBJ2-7	NA	TRBV6-1	CASRPPDRQQYF	TGTGCCAGCAGGCCCCCTGACAGGCAGCAGTACTTC
NA	TRBJ1-6	few	TRBV9	CASSGTQGYNSPLHF	TGTGCCAGCAGCGGAACCCAGGGGTACAATTCACCCCTCCACTTT
TRBD1	TRBJ1-2	NA	TRBV5-1	CASSLEGQGDYGYTF	TGCGCCAGCAGCTTGGAGGGACAGGGTGACTATGGCTACACCTTC
NA	TRBJ2-7	NA	TRBV18	CASSPPLAAGQYF	TGTGCCAGCTCACCACCTCTGGCGGCAGGGCAGTACTTC
NA	TRBJ2-7	NA	TRBV5-6	CASSLNYEQYF	TGTGCCAGCAGCCTTAACTACGAGCAGTACTTC
NA	TRBJ1-2	many	TRBV19	CASSKGMDYGYTF	TGTGCCAGTAGTAAGGGCATGGACTATGGCTACACCTTC